This T cell receptor (beta chain) was found in a study of T-cell reconstitution after alpha-beta-depleted transplantation in children. For TCRbeta, the library was prepared with unique molecular identifiers. From the PCR reads, TCRdb called clonotypes with MiXCR, one entry per CDR3 protein. The sample records hundreds of thousands of distinct CDR3 sequences, approximately 20% being singletons. The V and J ends lost 1 base and 5 bases respectively, with 8 bases between them. Germline V lookup: CDR1 ENHRY, CDR2 SYGVKD. This CDR3 has 13 residues. This clonotype was obtained from a human donor who donated a stem cell graft to a child with acute lymphoblastic leukemia. The chain employs TRBV10-3 and TRBJ1-1; D remains unclear. This specimen consisted of PBMCs from the stem cell graft donor, obtained from the stem cell graft. The CDR3 reads CAISEYRSTEAFF. The CDR3 nucleotides are TGTGCCATCAGTGAGTATCGCTCAACTGAAGCTTTCTTT.